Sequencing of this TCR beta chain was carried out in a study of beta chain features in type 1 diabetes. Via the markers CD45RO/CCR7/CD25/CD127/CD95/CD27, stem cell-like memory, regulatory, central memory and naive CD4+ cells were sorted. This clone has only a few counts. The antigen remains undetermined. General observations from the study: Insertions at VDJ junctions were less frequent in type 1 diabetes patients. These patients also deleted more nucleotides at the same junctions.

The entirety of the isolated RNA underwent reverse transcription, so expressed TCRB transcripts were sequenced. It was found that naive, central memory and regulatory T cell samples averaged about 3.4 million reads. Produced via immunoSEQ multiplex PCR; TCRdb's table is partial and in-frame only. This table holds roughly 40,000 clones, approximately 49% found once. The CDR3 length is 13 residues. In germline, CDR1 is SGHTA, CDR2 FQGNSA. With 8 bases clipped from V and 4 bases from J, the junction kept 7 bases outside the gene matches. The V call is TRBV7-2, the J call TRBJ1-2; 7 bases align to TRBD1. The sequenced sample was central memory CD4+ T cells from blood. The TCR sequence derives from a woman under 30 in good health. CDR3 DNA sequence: TGTGCCAGCGTTAGGGGGCTGGGCTATGGCTACACCTTC. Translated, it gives CASVRGLGYGYTF.